This T cell receptor (beta chain) was documented in a study of blood T cell repertoires in COVID-19. Background on the study: Donors in the United States, Italy and Spain gave samples during acute or convalescent COVID-19. Sources were T cells, B-cell-depleted T cells, or PBMCs; the material itself was cDNA or gDNA.

Authors' data handling: Quantification of nucleated cells was approximated via reference gene primer amplification. Sequencing used immunoSEQ multiplex PCR; TCRdb keeps in-frame clones, though not all of them. The V and J calls and clone size are taken from that table; D and trimming were inferred from the DNA. The table has 35,000 to 55,000 clones, more than 65% seen once. The CDR3 extends over 15 amino acids. Germline values: CDR1 LGHDT, CDR2 YNNKEL (reference sequence). Trimming took off 4 bases at V and 3 bases at J, with 16 bases between the two ends. The receptor comes from a woman aged 70-85 years with acute or convalescent COVID-19. The chain has TRBV3-1 (or the pseudogene TRBV3-2) and TRBJ2-7, with D perhaps matching TRBD2 (5 bases). Specimen: peripheral blood. CDR3 sequence (DNA): TGTGCCAGCAGCCTTAGCTCGGGATACGGCTACGAGCAGTACTTC. Amino acid sequence: CASSLSSGYGYEQYF.